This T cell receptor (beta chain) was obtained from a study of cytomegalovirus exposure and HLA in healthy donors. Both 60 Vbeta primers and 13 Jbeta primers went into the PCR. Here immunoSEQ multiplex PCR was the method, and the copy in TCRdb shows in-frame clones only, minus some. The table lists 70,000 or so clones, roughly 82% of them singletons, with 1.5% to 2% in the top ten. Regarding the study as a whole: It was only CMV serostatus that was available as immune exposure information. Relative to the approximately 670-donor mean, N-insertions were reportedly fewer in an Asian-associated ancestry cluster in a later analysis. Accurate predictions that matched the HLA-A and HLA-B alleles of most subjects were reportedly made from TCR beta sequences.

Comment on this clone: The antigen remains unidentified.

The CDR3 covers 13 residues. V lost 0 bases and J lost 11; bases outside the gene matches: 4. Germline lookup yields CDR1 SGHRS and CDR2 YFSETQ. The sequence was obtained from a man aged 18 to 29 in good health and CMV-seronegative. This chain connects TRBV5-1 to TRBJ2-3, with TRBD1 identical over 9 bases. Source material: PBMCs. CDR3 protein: CASSLDPGQGQYF. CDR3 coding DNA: TGCGCCAGCAGCTTGGATCCGGGACAGGGGCAGTATTTT.